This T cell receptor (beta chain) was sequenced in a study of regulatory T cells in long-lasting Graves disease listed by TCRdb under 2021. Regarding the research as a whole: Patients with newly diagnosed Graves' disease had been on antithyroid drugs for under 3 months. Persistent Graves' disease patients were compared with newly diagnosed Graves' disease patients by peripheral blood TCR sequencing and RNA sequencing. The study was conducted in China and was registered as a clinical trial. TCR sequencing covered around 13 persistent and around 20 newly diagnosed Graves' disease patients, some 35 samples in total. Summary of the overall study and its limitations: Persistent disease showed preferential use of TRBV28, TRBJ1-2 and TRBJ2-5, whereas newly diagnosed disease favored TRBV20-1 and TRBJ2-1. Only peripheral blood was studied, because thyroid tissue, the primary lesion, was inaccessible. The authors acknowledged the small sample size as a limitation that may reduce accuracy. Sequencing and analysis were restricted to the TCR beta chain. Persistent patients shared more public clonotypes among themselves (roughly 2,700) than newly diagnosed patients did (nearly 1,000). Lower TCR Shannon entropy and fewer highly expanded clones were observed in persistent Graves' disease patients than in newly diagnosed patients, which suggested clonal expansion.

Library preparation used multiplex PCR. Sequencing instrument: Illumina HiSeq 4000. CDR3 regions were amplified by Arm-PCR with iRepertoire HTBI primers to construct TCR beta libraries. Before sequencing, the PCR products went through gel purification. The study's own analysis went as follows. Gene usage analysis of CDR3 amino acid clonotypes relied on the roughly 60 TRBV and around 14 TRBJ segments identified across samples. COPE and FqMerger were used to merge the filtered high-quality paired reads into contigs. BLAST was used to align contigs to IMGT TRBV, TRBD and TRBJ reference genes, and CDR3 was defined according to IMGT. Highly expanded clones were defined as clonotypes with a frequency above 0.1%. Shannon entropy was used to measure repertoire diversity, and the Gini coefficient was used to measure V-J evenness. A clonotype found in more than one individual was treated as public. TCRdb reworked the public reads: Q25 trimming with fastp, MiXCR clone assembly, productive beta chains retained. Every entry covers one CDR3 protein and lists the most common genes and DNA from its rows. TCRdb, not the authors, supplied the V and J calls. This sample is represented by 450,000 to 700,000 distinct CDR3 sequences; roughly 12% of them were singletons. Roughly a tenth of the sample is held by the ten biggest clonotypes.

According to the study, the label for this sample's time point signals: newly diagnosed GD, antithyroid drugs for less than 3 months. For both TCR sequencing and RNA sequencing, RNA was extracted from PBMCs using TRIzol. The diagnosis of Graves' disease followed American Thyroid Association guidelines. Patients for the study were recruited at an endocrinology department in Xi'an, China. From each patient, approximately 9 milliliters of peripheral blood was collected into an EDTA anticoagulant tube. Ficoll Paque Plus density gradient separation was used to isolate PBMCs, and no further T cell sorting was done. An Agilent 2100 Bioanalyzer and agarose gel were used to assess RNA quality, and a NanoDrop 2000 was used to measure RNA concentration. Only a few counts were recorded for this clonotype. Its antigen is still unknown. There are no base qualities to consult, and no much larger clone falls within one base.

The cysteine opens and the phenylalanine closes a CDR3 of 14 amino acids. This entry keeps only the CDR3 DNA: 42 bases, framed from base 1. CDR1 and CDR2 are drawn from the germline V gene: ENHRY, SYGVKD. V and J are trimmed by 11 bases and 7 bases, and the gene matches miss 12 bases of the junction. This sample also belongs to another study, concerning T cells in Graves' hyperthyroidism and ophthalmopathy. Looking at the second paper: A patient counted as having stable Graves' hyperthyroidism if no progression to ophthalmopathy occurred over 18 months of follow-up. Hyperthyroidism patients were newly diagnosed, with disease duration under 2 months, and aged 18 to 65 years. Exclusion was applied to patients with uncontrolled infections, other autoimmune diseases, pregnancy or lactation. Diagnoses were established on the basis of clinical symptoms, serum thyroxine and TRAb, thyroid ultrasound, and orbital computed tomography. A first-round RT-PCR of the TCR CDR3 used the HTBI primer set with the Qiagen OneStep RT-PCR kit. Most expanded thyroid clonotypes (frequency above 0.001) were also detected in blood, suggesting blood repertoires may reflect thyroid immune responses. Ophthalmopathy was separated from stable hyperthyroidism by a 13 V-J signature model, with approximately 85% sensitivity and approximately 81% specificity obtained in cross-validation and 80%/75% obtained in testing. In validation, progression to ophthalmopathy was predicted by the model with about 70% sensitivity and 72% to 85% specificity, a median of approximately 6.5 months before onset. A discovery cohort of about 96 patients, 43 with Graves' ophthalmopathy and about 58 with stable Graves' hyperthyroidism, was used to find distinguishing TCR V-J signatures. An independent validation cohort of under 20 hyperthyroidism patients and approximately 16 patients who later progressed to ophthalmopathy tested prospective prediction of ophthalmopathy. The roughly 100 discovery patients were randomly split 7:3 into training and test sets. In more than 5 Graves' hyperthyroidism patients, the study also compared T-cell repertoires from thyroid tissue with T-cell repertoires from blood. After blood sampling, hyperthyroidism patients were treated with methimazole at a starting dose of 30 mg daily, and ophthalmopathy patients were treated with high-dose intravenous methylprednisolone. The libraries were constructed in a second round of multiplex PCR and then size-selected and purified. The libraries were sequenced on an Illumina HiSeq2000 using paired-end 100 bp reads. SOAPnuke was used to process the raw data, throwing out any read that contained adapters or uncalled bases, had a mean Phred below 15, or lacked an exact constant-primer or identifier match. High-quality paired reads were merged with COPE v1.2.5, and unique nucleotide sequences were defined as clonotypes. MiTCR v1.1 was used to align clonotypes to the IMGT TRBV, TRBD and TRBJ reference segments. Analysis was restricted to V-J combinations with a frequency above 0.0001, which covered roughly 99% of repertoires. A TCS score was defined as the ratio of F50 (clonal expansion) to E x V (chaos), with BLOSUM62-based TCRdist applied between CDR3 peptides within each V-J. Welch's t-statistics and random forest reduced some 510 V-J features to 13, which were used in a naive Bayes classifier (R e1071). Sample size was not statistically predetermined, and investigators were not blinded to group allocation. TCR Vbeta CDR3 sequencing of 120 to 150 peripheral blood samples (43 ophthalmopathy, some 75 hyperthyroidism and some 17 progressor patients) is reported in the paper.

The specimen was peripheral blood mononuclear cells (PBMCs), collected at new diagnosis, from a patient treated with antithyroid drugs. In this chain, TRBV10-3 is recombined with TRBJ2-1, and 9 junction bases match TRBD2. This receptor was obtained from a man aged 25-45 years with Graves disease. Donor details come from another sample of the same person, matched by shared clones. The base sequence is TGTGCCGTCTCGCGTAGCGGGAGTATGAATGAGCAGTTCTTC. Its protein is CAVSRSGSMNEQFF.